This TCR beta chain originates from a study of blood T cell repertoires in COVID-19. Study-wide context: In each case, the material was cDNA or gDNA derived from T cells, B-cell-depleted T cells, or PBMCs.

Only in-frame clones appear in the TCRdb table, and some are missing; sequencing was by immunoSEQ multiplex PCR. The sample carries about 120,000 clones, about 86% recorded once. The CDR3 extends over 15 amino acids. The germline CDR1 and CDR2 sequences are MNHEY and SVGAGI. After removal of 6 bases from V and 8 bases from J, the junction contained 10 bases not matched to a gene. The chain has TRBV6-5 and TRBJ2-4; 10 bases align to TRBD1. This TCR derives from a woman between 45 and 65 years old with acute or convalescent COVID-19. The sample was peripheral blood. CDR3 DNA sequence: TGTGCCAGCAGCCCATTCGACAGGGGGCAGGACATTCAGTACTTC. Translating gives CASSPFDRGQDIQYF.